This T cell receptor beta chain was observed in a study of CD8 T cells in Susac syndrome. The multiple sclerosis controls were treatment-naive patients affected by stable or active relapsing-remitting disease. TEMRA cells were enriched by FACS, and CD4+ and CD8+ T cells were negatively isolated. The V end was cut by 5 bases, the J end by 5 bases, with 21 bases between. The CDR3 totals 16 residues. Germline V gene sequence: CDR1 MGHDK, CDR2 SYGVNS. RNA, at 0.5 to 1 ug, was reverse transcribed with random hexamers. Multiplex PCR with immunoSEQ amplified the TCR beta CDR3 across 54 Vbeta and 13 Jbeta. MiXCR, run by TCRdb on the immunoSEQ multiplex PCR reads, gives a single entry per CDR3 protein. The sample lists around 300,000 distinct CDR3 sequences, 90% to 95% occurring once.

This sequence joins TRBV25-1 and TRBJ1-1, with a weak D call TRBD1 (5 bases). What was sequenced was CD4+ T cells from PBMCs. The TCR comes from a human donor with multiple sclerosis. DNA for the CDR3: TGTGCCAGCAGTCCTCCGGGACGTCATTGGGAAACTGAAGCTTTCTTT. This encodes CASSPPGRHWETEAFF.